One and the same sample provided the 8 T cell receptor beta chains below, sequenced in a study of cytomegalovirus exposure and HLA in healthy donors. The study ran its PCR with 60 Vbeta and 13 Jbeta primers. Profiled with immunoSEQ multiplex PCR; TCRdb holds only in-frame clones, not every one. This table holds under 140,000 clones, over 60% found once. Input material: PBMCs. The receptor set was obtained from a woman aged 30 to 39 in good health and CMV-seronegative.

The gene calls are TRBV5-6 and TRBJ1-1, with D perhaps TRBD1 (6 bases). CDR1 SGHDT and CDR2 YYEEEE come from the germline V gene. CDR3 length: 14 amino acids. Trimming cost V 6 bases and J 3 bases, with 15 bases left between them. The CDR3 DNA is TGTGCCAGCACTTTCAGGGAGGGGGACACTGAAGCTTTCTTT. Its protein product is CASTFREGDTEAFF.

This CDR3 is CASSLIVQETQYF. In DNA, the CDR3 is TGTGCCAGCAGCTTAATAGTTCAAGAGACCCAGTACTTC. This sequence joins TRBV7-3 and TRBJ2-5, with unresolved D. Trimming shortened V by 1 base and J by 2 bases, and 5 bases separated the two germline ends. Germline loops: CDR1 SGHTA, CDR2 FQGTGA. CDR3 length equals 13 residues.

This clone was seen only a few times. The chain carries TRBV5-4 and TRBJ1-2, with 11 bases lining up with TRBD1. V was pared by 2 bases and J by 4 bases, with 4 bases of the junction left unmatched. The CDR3 contains 15 residues. Germline values: CDR1 SGHNT, CDR2 YYREEE (reference sequence). This chain's CDR3 is CASSFRDRGFYGYTF. The CDR3 nucleotides read TGTGCCAGCAGCTTTCGGGACAGGGGGTTCTATGGCTACACCTTC.

The chain combines TRBV5-4 with TRBJ2-7; 11 positions match TRBD2. The CDR3 length is 17 residues. The J segment lost 0 bases and the V segment lost 6 bases, leaving 11 bases of the junction unmatched. CDR1 and CDR2 from the germline V gene are SGHNT and YYREEE (reference sequence). CDR3 coding DNA: TGTGCCAGCAAGTTGTCCGGGACTAGCGGAACCTCCTACGAGCAGTACTTC. Its protein product is CASKLSGTSGTSYEQYF.

This chain uses TRBV7-9 with TRBJ2-2, with TRBD2 matching over 7 bases. Germline-derived CDR1 and CDR2 are SEHNR and FQNEAQ (reference sequence). With 5 bases clipped from V and 3 bases from J, the junction kept 6 bases outside the gene matches. The CDR3 spans 15 residues. CDR3 bases: TGTGCCAGCAGCCCCGGGGCGGGAGACACCGGGGAGCTGTTTTTT. Translating gives CASSPGAGDTGELFF.

The chain is built from TRBV7-8 and TRBJ1-5, with D tentatively TRBD1 (6 bases). The CDR3 covers 17 residues. V was pared by 7 bases and J by 0 bases, with 19 bases between. Looked up from germline, CDR1 is SGHVS and CDR2 is FQNEAQ. Written as DNA, the CDR3 is TGTGCCAGCACCCCGAAAGGTGGGGGCTATAGCAATCAGCCCCAGCATTTT. Protein: CASTPKGGGYSNQPQHF.

V usage is TRBV27 and J usage is TRBJ1-2; 8 positions match TRBD1. Germline lookup yields CDR1 MNHEY and CDR2 SMNVEV (reference sequence). The CDR3 spans 13 residues. V shed 4 bases and J 8 bases; nucleotides not matched to a gene: 6. Here the CDR3 reads CASSSQGARGYTF. The CDR3 coding sequence is TGTGCCAGCAGTTCGCAGGGGGCCAGGGGCTACACCTTC.

This chain uses TRBV7-2 with TRBJ1-1, with 10 bases fitting TRBD1. The germline CDR1 and CDR2 sequences are SGHTA and FQGNSA. The CDR3 is made up of 16 amino acids. The V and J ends lost 4 bases and 6 bases, in that order; junction bases with no gene match: 11. The CDR3 reads CASSSKDRGSSPEAFF. CDR3 bases: TGTGCCAGCAGCTCTAAGGACAGGGGGTCTTCTCCTGAAGCTTTCTTT.